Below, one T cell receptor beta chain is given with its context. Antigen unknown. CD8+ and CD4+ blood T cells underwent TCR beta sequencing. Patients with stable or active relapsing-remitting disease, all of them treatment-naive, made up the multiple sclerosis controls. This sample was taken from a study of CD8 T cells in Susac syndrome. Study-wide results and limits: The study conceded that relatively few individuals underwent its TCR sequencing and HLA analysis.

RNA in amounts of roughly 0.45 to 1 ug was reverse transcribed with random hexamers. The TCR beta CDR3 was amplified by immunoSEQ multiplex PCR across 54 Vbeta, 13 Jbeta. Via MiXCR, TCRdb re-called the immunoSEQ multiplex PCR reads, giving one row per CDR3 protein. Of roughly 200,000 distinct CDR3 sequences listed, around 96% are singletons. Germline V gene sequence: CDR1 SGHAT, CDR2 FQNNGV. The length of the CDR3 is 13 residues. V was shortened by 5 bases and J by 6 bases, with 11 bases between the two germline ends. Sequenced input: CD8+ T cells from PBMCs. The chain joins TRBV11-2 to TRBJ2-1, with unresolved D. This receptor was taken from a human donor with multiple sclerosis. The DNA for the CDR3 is TGTGCCAGCAGCGGGGTCGTGGGCAATGAGCAGTTCTTC. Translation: CASSGVVGNEQFF.